This TCR beta chain is drawn from a study of persistence of HIV-infected CD4 T cells. The stimulus was lysate of CMV-infected fibroblasts, around 9.3 ug/mL. CD40L/CD69 double-negative CD45RO-high memory CD4+ T cells were collected. The germline V and J ends were trimmed by 0 bases and 8 bases, with 8 bases remaining between them. CDR3 length equals 14 residues. Germline CDR1 LNHNV, CDR2 YYDKDF (reference sequence). Notes on this clone: The antigen is not known.

The libraries were made with immunoSEQ version 4 in survey mode. Assay: immunoSEQ multiplex PCR; the TCRdb copy retains only in-frame clones and omits some. The sample has approximately 30,000 clones; roughly four fifths are singletons. The source material was CD4+ T cells sorted from PBMCs after 18-hour stimulation, sampled from a patient who received antiretroviral therapy. This chain uses TRBV15 with TRBJ1-6; D perhaps matches TRBD1 (5 bases). This TCR was sampled from an adult man with HIV who was CMV-seropositive. CDR3 bases: TGTGCCACCAGCAGAGATAGGGGCGATTCACCCCTCCACTTT. Protein sequence: CATSRDRGDSPLHF.